This entry lists 27 T cell receptor beta chains sequenced from one sample in a study of OX40 agonist ivuxolimab in advanced cancers. Clones were read by immunoSEQ multiplex PCR, and TCRdb kept only the in-frame ones, dropping some. The data contain roughly 80,000 clones, around 86% of them seen just once; the ten biggest clones take up around 0.31%. Source: CD4+ or CD8+ T cells sorted from blood, taken in a trial of the OX40 agonist ivuxolimab. The receptors come from an adult with an advanced solid tumor such as melanoma, head and neck, liver or kidney cancer.

The J gene is TRBJ1-5, the V gene TRBV5-5; 9 bases align to TRBD1. Germline assignment: CDR1 SGHKS and CDR2 YYEKEE (reference sequence). The junction had 3 bases not matched to a gene; V was cut back by 4 bases and J by 7 bases. The CDR3 is 13 amino acids. Written as DNA, the CDR3 is TGTGCCAGCAGCCGGGACAGGGACCAGCCCCAGCATTTT. Translated, it gives CASSRDRDQPQHF.

V usage is TRBV4-1 and J usage is TRBJ2-3; D not certain. Trimming removed 1 base from V and 0 bases from J, with 8 bases in between. From germline, CDR1 is MGHRA and CDR2 YSYEKL. This CDR3 spans 15 amino acids. CDR3 DNA: TGCGCCAGCAGCCAAGTGTATACTAGCACAGATACGCAGTATTTT. Amino acids: CASSQVYTSTDTQYF.

The chain is built from TRBV28 and TRBJ2-2; D unclear. The ends were cut back, 5 bases at V and 1 base at J, with 2 bases in the middle. Germline CDR1 reads MDHEN; CDR2 reads SYDVKM. CDR3 length: 12 amino acids. The CDR3 here is CASSENTGELFF. CDR3 in DNA: TGTGCCAGCAGTGAGAACACCGGGGAGCTGTTTTTT. Variable domain in full (rest from reference TRBV28 and TRBJ2-2): DVKVTQSSRYLVKRTGEKVFLECVQDMDHENMFWYRQDPGLGLRLIYFSYDVKMKEKGDIPEGYSVSREKKERFSLILESASTNQTSMYLCASSENTGELFFGEGSRLTVL.

This clone was found a few times. This rearrangement joins TRBV28 to TRBJ2-7; TRBD1 is a possible D gene (6 bases). Germline V gene lookup returns CDR1 MDHEN and CDR2 SYDVKM. The CDR3 is made up of 14 amino acids. Trimming removed 0 bases at V and 1 base at J, with 7 bases between. The CDR3 sequence is CASSLWQGSYEQYV. Here the CDR3 DNA reads TGTGCCAGCAGTTTATGGCAGGGGTCCTACGAGCAGTACGTC.

V and J are TRBV5-4 and TRBJ2-7; TRBD1 matches 7 bases. Germline V gives CDR1 SGHNT, CDR2 YYREEE (reference sequence). The CDR3 sequence is 14 residues long. J lost 2 bases, V lost 1 base, and 3 bases had no gene match. This CDR3 reads CASSLFDRAYEQYF. In nucleotides, the CDR3 is TGTGCCAGCAGCTTGTTCGACAGGGCCTACGAGCAGTACTTC.

V gene TRBV11-3 combines with J gene TRBJ2-1; D not resolved. Germline V lookup: CDR1 SGHNT, CDR2 YENEEA. The CDR3 contains 16 residues. Trimming took off 3 bases at V and 0 bases at J, with 12 bases between the two ends. The CDR3 nucleotides read TGTGCCAGCAGCTTGAATAGGGTCAGCTCCTACAATGAGCAGTTCTTC. Its protein is CASSLNRVSSYNEQFF.

This chain connects TRBV5-1 to TRBJ2-5, with D unclear. Germline lookup yields CDR1 SGHRS and CDR2 YFSETQ. The CDR3 sequence is 14 residues long. V gave up 4 bases and J gave up 1 base, with 11 bases separating them. The CDR3 here is CASSPWWSQETQYF. CDR3 DNA sequence: TGCGCCAGCAGCCCTTGGTGGAGCCAAGAGACCCAGTACTTC.

The rearrangement joins TRBV27 to TRBJ2-1, with 9 bases that match TRBD2. Germline CDR1 and CDR2: MNHEY and SMNVEV (reference sequence). The CDR3 loop spans 17 amino acids. After removal of 5 bases from V and 0 bases from J, the junction contained 8 bases not matched to a gene. The CDR3 is CASSPMGSGSSYNEQFF. The CDR3 DNA follows: TGTGCCAGCAGTCCAATGGGTAGCGGGAGCTCCTACAATGAGCAGTTCTTC.

The chain employs TRBV10-3 and TRBJ2-1; D gene uncertain. Trimming removed 5 bases at V and 2 bases at J, with 10 bases between. This CDR3 is 14 amino acids long. CDR1 is ENHRY and CDR2 is SYGVKD in the germline V gene. The CDR3 reads CAISLGVAYNEQFF. DNA of the CDR3: TGTGCCATCAGTCTAGGTGTTGCCTACAATGAGCAGTTCTTC.

The chain combines TRBV7-6 with TRBJ2-2; perhaps TRBD1 as D (6 bases). The germline V gene has CDR1 SGHVS and CDR2 FNYEAQ. The V gene lost 5 bases and the J gene lost 2 bases, with 15 bases spanning the gap. The CDR3 has 16 amino acids. This CDR3 reads CASSQRRQANTGELFF. The CDR3 DNA follows: TGTGCCAGCAGCCAACGTAGACAGGCTAACACCGGGGAGCTGTTTTTT.

The chain links TRBV18 to TRBJ1-1; D remains ambiguous. V was trimmed by 4 bases and J by 3 bases, leaving 9 bases between them. The germline V gene has CDR1 KGHSH and CDR2 LQKENI. The CDR3 has 13 residues. The CDR3 DNA sequence: TGTGCCAGCTCACTGAATAAAGACACTGAAGCTTTCTTT. It is translated as CASSLNKDTEAFF. Combining the CDR3 with reference TRBV18 and TRBJ1-1 gives the whole variable domain NAGVMQNPRHLVRRRGQEARLRCSPMKGHSHVYWYRQLPEEGLKFMVYLQKENIIDESGMPKERFSAEFPKEGPSILRIQQVVRGDSAAYFCASSLNKDTEAFFGQGTRLTVV.

This chain's CDR3 is CASSFAAGSEQYF. The CDR3 DNA sequence: TGTGCCAGCAGCTTCGCCGCAGGATCTGAGCAGTACTTC. J is TRBJ2-7 and V is TRBV11-3, with no clear D. This CDR3 has 13 residues. V was cut by 3 bases and J by 7 bases, with 13 bases left in between. The germline CDR1 and CDR2 sequences are SGHNT and YENEEA.

The V call is TRBV6-1, the J call TRBJ1-2; D is unresolved. Germline CDR1 reads MNHNS; CDR2 reads SASEGT. V gave up 6 bases and J gave up 7 bases, with 12 bases separating them. The CDR3 extends over 12 amino acids. The CDR3 sequence: CASRVVEPGYTF. CDR3 DNA: TGTGCCAGCAGGGTCGTGGAGCCTGGCTACACCTTC.

In its sample, this clone was seen once. The chain combines TRBV11-3 with TRBJ2-7; the D is unclear. This CDR3 contains 13 residues. Trimming cost V 2 bases and J 7 bases, with 12 bases left between them. CDR1 is SGHNT, CDR2 YENEEA, per germline. CDR3 residues: CASSLFDLGEQYF. DNA of the CDR3: TGTGCCAGCAGCTTATTCGATCTGGGAGAGCAGTACTTC.

Notes on this clone: A junction end diverges from the germline sequence, so it may reflect a read error. This chain connects TRBV7-2 to TRBJ2-1, with 12 bases that match TRBD2. In germline, CDR1 is SGHTA, CDR2 FQGNSA. The CDR3 is 14 amino acids. The CDR3 reads CASSLTSGSSEQFF. CDR3 nucleotide sequence: TGCGCCAGCAGCTTGACTAGCGGGAGTAGTGAGCAGTTCTTC.

This chain connects TRBV10-2 to TRBJ2-1; 8 bases are shared with TRBD2. The CDR3 spans 15 residues. Germline lookup yields CDR1 WSHSY and CDR2 SAAADI. After removal of 4 bases from V and 5 bases from J, the junction contained 7 bases not matched to a gene. CDR3 loop: CASSARSGADNEQFF. The CDR3, as DNA: TGCGCCAGCAGTGCCCGTAGCGGGGCCGACAATGAGCAGTTCTTC.

The chain has TRBV4-1 and TRBJ1-4; 9 positions agree with TRBD1. The V gene's germline CDR1 is MGHRA and CDR2 YSYEKL. With 8 bases clipped from V and 7 bases from J, the junction kept 14 bases outside the gene matches. The CDR3 covers 16 residues. In nucleotides, the CDR3 is TGCGCCAGCTACCCCGGAGCCCGACAGGGGGGTGAAAAACTGTTTTTT. Protein sequence: CASYPGARQGGEKLFF.

This chain links TRBV18 with TRBJ1-1, with D possibly being TRBD1 (5 bases). The V and J ends lost 6 bases and 2 bases respectively, with 10 bases between them. This CDR3 is 13 amino acids long. CDR1 is KGHSH, CDR2 LQKENI, per germline. The CDR3 nucleotides read TGTGCCAGCTCGTCTACAGGTAACACTGAAGCTTTCTTT. It yields the protein CASSSTGNTEAFF.

This chain uses TRBV18 with TRBJ1-3, with a weak D call TRBD1 (6 bases). Trimming removed 0 bases at V and 1 base at J, with 22 bases between. CDR3 size: 20 residues. Germline V gene sequence: CDR1 KGHSH, CDR2 LQKENI. The CDR3 is CASSPPPYTQGTASGNTIYF. The CDR3 DNA follows: TGTGCCAGCTCACCACCTCCGTACACACAGGGCACAGCGTCTGGAAACACCATATATTTT.

The gene calls are TRBV2 and TRBJ1-5; tentatively, D is TRBD1 (6 bases). Germline-derived CDR1 and CDR2 are SNHLY and FYNNEI. V was shortened by 7 bases and J by 0 bases, with 10 bases between the two germline ends. The CDR3 is made up of 14 amino acids. CDR3 sequence (DNA): TGTGCCAGCAAAGACAGGTATAGCAATCAGCCCCAGCATTTT. Amino acids: CASKDRYSNQPQHF.

In nucleotides, the CDR3 is TGTGCCAGCAGCTTTCGGACAGGCAATGAAGCTTTCTTT. Amino acids: CASSFRTGNEAFF. This chain connects TRBV14 to TRBJ1-1; TRBD1 agrees at 7 bases. The junction had 7 bases not matched to a gene; V was cut back by 5 bases and J by 7 bases. The length of the CDR3 is 13 residues. Germline V gives CDR1 SGHDN, CDR2 FVKESK. Based on the CDR3 plus reference TRBV14 and TRBJ1-1, the full variable domain is EAGVTQFPSHSVIEKGQTVTLRCDPISGHDNLYWYRRVMGKEIKFLLHFVKESKQDESGMPNNRFLAERTGGTYSTLKVQPAELEDSGVYFCASSFRTGNEAFFGQGTRLTVV.

The V call is TRBV10-3, the J call TRBJ2-5; D gene unclear. This CDR3 is 13 amino acids long. V shed 4 bases and J shed 0 bases, with 6 bases lying between them. Per germline, CDR1 ENHRY and CDR2 SYGVKD. The CDR3 loop is CAISVRDQETQYF. In DNA, the CDR3 is TGTGCCATCAGTGTCCGGGACCAAGAGACCCAGTACTTC.

The V and J genes are TRBV15 and TRBJ2-3, with unresolved D. This CDR3 has 14 residues. Per germline, CDR1 LNHNV and CDR2 YYDKDF (reference sequence). The ends were cut back, 6 bases at V and 1 base at J, with 11 bases in the middle. CDR3 bases: TGTGCCACCAGGAAGTCTTCCGGCACAGATACGCAGTATTTT. Its translation: CATRKSSGTDTQYF.

The genes are TRBV10-1 and TRBJ2-7, with unresolved D. This CDR3 comprises 18 residues. Trimming removed 4 bases at V and 0 bases at J, with 22 bases between. Germline CDR1 is WNHNN and CDR2 is SYGVQD (reference sequence). CDR3 residues: CASSGPISESSPSYEQYV. DNA for the CDR3: TGCGCCAGCAGTGGTCCCATCTCAGAGTCTTCCCCCTCCTACGAGCAGTACGTC.

The chain combines TRBV7-2 with TRBJ2-5; D gene uncertain. Between the trimmed V and J ends, which lost 1 base and 3 bases, there was a span of 9 bases. Germline CDR1 SGHTA, CDR2 FQGNSA. The CDR3 contains 14 residues. The DNA for the CDR3 is TGTGCCAGCAGCTTAGGACGTACAAAAGAGACCCAGTACTTC. This translates into CASSLGRTKETQYF.

The chain joins TRBV7-6 to TRBJ2-5; perhaps TRBD1 as D (7 bases). This CDR3 has 16 amino acids. The germline V gene has CDR1 SGHVS and CDR2 FNYEAQ. The ends were cut back, 5 bases at V and 4 bases at J, with 20 bases in the middle. CDR3 region: CASSISSGGYRETQYF. CDR3 in DNA: TGTGCCAGCAGCATATCGTCAGGGGGGTATCGAGAGACCCAGTACTTC.

This clone has only a few counts. The chain employs TRBV19 and TRBJ1-6; no reliable D call. From germline, CDR1 is LNHDA and CDR2 SQIVND (reference sequence). This CDR3 spans 12 amino acids. The V end was cut by 2 bases, the J end by 10 bases, with 6 bases between. The CDR3 DNA follows: TGTGCCAGTAGTATATCTGGATCACCCCTCCACTTT. Amino acid sequence: CASSISGSPLHF.